The following is a T cell receptor beta chain sequence with its context. The sample belongs to a study of monozygotic twins with inflammatory bowel disease. This CDR3 has 15 residues. Germline values: CDR1 KGHSH, CDR2 LQKENI. TCRdb reprocessed the 5' RACE reads and reports one entry per CDR3 protein, with no DNA. In total, the table holds some 330,000 distinct CDR3 sequences. The TCR comes from a human donor with ulcerative colitis or Crohn's disease, or a healthy co-twin of an affected twin (not recorded which). The sample was blood. This chain connects TRBV18 to TRBJ2-3; TCRdb selects TRBD1, and the lack of DNA leaves this call unchecked. CDR3 residues: CASSPSGTSTDTQYF.